The table lists the clone carrying this T cell receptor beta chain with a few counts. Its antigen is still unknown. V shed 1 base, J shed 2 bases, and the junction held 4 bases outside the gene matches. The CDR3 spans 16 residues. CDR1 is LGHNA, CDR2 YNFKEQ, per germline. The sample is drawn from a study of cytomegalovirus exposure and HLA in healthy donors. Study-wide findings and caveats: The study had only CMV serostatus as immune exposure information. A reported reduction in N-insertions relative to the approximately 670-donor mean was seen in an Asian-associated ancestry cluster in a later analysis. As confirmed in vitro, three CMV-associated chains were specific for CMV antigens.

Primers for the PCR totalled 60 Vbeta and 13 Jbeta. The protocol was immunoSEQ multiplex PCR, while the TCRdb copy is restricted to in-frame clones and leaves out a portion. The sample contains approximately 44,000 clones, approximately 60% of which appear only once. Donors counted as nominally healthy when sampled, yet unrecorded immune exposures were likely. The receptor's source is a human donor in good health. V gene TRBV4-2 combines with J gene TRBJ2-3; TRBD2 aligns across 9 bases. The sample comprised PBMCs. The chain's CDR3 is CASSQGASGVTDTQYF. CDR3 nucleotides: TGTGCCAGCAGCCAAGGGGCTAGCGGGGTCACAGATACGCAGTATTTT.